This T cell receptor (beta chain) was profiled in a study of T cell repertoires in cytomegalovirus infection. The wider study: Signatures in public TCR beta sequences pointed to both CMV infection and matching HLA type.

TCRdb re-derived calls from the reads in MiXCR, one entry per CDR3 protein. The profile shows under 800,000 distinct CDR3 sequences, approximately 24% of them singletons. In the case of this clonotype: The antigen is undetermined.

Study observations and caveats: Clonotype analysis showed dominance of the ex vivo response by HLA-C-restricted CMV-specific TCR beta clonotypes.

The CDR3 is made up of 10 amino acids. The ends lost 6 bases at V and 13 bases at J; junction bases unmatched: 5. Germline V gene lookup returns CDR1 SNHLY and CDR2 FYNNEI. The J gene is TRBJ1-2, the V gene TRBV2; 7 bases agree with TRBD1. Sequenced sample: CD8+ T cells from PBMCs. The sequence was obtained from a human donor in good health (CMV status not recorded). Some clones in this sample may be carry-over from other donors' samples. The CDR3 sequence is CASRDRSCTF. The CDR3 DNA reads as TGTGCCAGCAGGGACAGGAGTTGCACCTTC.